This is a list of T cell receptor beta chains from one sample in a study of blood T cell repertoires in COVID-19. Using immunoSEQ multiplex PCR, the repertoire was profiled, and TCRdb retains in-frame clones only, with some absent. This sample carries over 120,000 clones, 60% to 85% of them seen once, and the ten largest clones take approximately 4.5%. Sequenced input: peripheral blood. The receptor set was obtained from a woman of 80 years or more with active or convalescent COVID-19. Each CDR3 is given with its conserved first and last residue. D genes are given only for firm matches. The size of a clone is reported for some rows only, either as once, few or many, or as a class for expanded clones.

13 | TRBJ1-6 | few | TRBV3-1/TRBV3-2 | NA | TGTGCCAGCAGCCTATTACCGGATTCACCCCTCCACTTT | CASSLLPDSPLHF
14 | TRBJ2-2 | NA | TRBV18 | TRBD1 | TGTGCCAGCTCACCACGACAGGGCACCGGGGAGCTGTTTTTT | CASSPRQGTGELFF
15 | TRBJ2-1 | NA | TRBV7-9 | TRBD2 | TGTGCCAGCAGCTCTGGACTAGCGGGCTTCAATGAGCAGTTCTTC | CASSSGLAGFNEQFF
16 | TRBJ2-3 | NA | TRBV21-1 | NA | TGTGCCAGCAGCAGACCGGGACAACCTAGCACAGATACGCAGTATTTT | CASSRPGQPSTDTQYF
15 | TRBJ1-2 | NA | TRBV5-4 | NA | TGTGCCAGCAGCTCCGAGGTGATAGCTAACTATGGCTACACCTTC | CASSSEVIANYGYTF
14 | TRBJ2-5 | NA | TRBV5-6 | NA | TGTGCCAGCAGCTTTAGGGGTTCTCAAGAGACCCAGTACTTC | CASSFRGSQETQYF
16 | TRBJ2-1 | NA | TRBV3-1/TRBV3-2 | NA | TGTGCCAGCAGCCACACTTCGGGGGGCCGGTACAATGAGCAGTTCTTC | CASSHTSGGRYNEQFF
15 | TRBJ2-3 | once | TRBV6-2/TRBV6-3 | TRBD1 | TGTGCCAGCAGCAGACAGGGGCGAAACACAGATACGCAGTATTTT | CASSRQGRNTDTQYF
13 | TRBJ1-1 | NA | TRBV5-1 | NA | TGCGCCAGCAGCCGGAGGGGCGCGACAGAAGCTTTCTTT | CASSRRGATEAFF
16 | TRBJ2-1 | NA | TRBV4-1 | TRBD2 | TGCGCCAGCAGCCAAGATCCGGGAGGGTGGGTCAATGAGCAGTTCTTC | CASSQDPGGWVNEQFF
16 | TRBJ2-7 | NA | TRBV7-2 | NA | TGTGCCAGCAGCTCCGGCGGGGTGAGGGGCTCCTACGAGCAGTACTTC | CASSSGGVRGSYEQYF
15 | TRBJ2-7 | few | TRBV9 | TRBD2 | TGTGCCAGCAGCGTAGCAGCGGGGGGCTCCTACGAGCAGTACTTC | CASSVAAGGSYEQYF
14 | TRBJ1-2 | NA | TRBV27 | TRBD1 | TGTGCCAGCAGCACCCTGAGACAGGGACATGGCTACACCTTC | CASSTLRQGHGYTF
14 | TRBJ1-6 | NA | TRBV7-3 | NA | TGTGCCAGCAGCTTATACCCAGATAATTCACCCCTCCACTTT | CASSLYPDNSPLHF
17 | TRBJ1-2 | NA | TRBV11-2 | NA | TGTGCCAGCAGCTCCGACAGTTGGTCCCTCAATGCGGATGGCTACACCTTC | CASSSDSWSLNADGYTF
12 | TRBJ2-3 | few | TRBV6-5 | NA | TGTGCCAGCAGCGTGATGGCCGATACGCAGTATTTT | CASSVMADTQYF
16 | TRBJ2-4 | NA | TRBV5-1 | TRBD1 | TGCGCCAGCAGCTTGGGACAGGGAATAGCCAAAAACATTCAGTACTTC | CASSLGQGIAKNIQYF
15 | TRBJ2-1 | few | TRBV28 | TRBD2 | TGTGCCAGCAGTTCTCTAGCGGGGGGCCGTGGTGAGCAGTTCTTC | CASSSLAGGRGEQFF
14 | TRBJ1-1 | once | TRBV6-5 | TRBD1 | TGTGCCAGCAGCCGGGACAGGGTAGCCACTGAAGCTTTCTTT | CASSRDRVATEAFF
16 | TRBJ1-4 | few | TRBV5-6 | NA | TGTGCCAGCAGCTTGGTATCCGGGGAGCAAGTTGGAAAACTGTTTTTT | CASSLVSGEQVGKLFF
14 | TRBJ2-1 | NA | TRBV19 | NA | TGTGCCAGTAGTACCGGACTAACATACAATGAGCAGTTCTTC | CASSTGLTYNEQFF
16 | TRBJ1-3 | many | TRBV11-2 | TRBD1 | TGTGCCAGCAGCCGTTGGACAGGGACCTCGGGAAACACCATATATTTT | CASSRWTGTSGNTIYF
13 | TRBJ1-4 | NA | TRBV7-9 | NA | TGTGCCAGCAGCTCCCAAATCGGTGAAAAACTGTTTTTT | CASSSQIGEKLFF
13 | TRBJ2-3 | few | TRBV2 | TRBD2 | TGTGCCAACGGGACTAGCGGGGGAGATACGCAGTATTTT | CANGTSGGDTQYF
12 | TRBJ1-4 | NA | TRBV3-1/TRBV3-2 | NA | TGTGCCAGCAGCCAAGTTCGAGGGAGACTGTTTTTT | CASSQVRGRLFF
17 | TRBJ1-1 | NA | TRBV19 | NA | TGTGCCAGTAGTACCCGAAAAGGGGAGCGGGAGAACACTGAAGCTTTCTTT | CASSTRKGERENTEAFF
21 | TRBJ1-5 | NA | TRBV28 | TRBD1 | TGTGCCAGCAGGAACGGACAGGGAAGGTTTTTTGGGGAGAGGAGCAATCAGCCCCAGCATTTT | CASRNGQGRFFGERSNQPQHF
16 | TRBJ2-1 | NA | TRBV5-1 | NA | TGCGCCAGCAGCTTGGAAAACAGGGGAGGCTACAATGAGCAGTTCTTC | CASSLENRGGYNEQFF
20 | TRBJ2-3 | NA | TRBV28 | TRBD2 | TGTGCCAGCAGTTTATTCTTTCCGACAGGGACTAGCGGGGGGACAGATACGCAGTATTTT | CASSLFFPTGTSGGTDTQYF